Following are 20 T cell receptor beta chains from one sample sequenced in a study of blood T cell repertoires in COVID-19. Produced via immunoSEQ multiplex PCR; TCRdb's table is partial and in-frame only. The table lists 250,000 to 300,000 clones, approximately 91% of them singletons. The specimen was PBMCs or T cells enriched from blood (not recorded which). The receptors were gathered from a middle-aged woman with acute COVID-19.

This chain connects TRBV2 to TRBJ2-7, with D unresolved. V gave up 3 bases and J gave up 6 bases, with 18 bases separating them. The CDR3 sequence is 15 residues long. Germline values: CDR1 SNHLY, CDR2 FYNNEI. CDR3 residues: CASSEYSVPRSEQYF. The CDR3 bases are TGTGCCAGCAGTGAGTACTCGGTCCCACGCTCCGAGCAGTACTTC.

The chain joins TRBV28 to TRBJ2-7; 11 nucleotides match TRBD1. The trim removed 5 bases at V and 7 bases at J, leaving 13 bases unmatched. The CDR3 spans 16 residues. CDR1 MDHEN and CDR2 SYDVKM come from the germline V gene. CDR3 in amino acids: CASSPPSGTGGNEQYF. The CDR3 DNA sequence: TGTGCCAGCAGTCCCCCCTCCGGGACAGGGGGGAATGAGCAGTACTTC.

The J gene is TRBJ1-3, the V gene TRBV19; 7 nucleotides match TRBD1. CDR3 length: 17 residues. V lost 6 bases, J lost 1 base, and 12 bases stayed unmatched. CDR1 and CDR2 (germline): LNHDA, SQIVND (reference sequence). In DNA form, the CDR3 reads TGTGCCAGTAGCATTACAGGGGTGAGGCCGTCTGGAAACACCATATATTTT. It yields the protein CASSITGVRPSGNTIYF.

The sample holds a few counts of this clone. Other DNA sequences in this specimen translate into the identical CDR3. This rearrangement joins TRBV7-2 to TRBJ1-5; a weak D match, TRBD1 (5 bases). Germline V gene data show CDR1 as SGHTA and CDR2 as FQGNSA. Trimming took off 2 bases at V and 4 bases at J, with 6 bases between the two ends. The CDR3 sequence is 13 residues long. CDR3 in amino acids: CASSLQGNQPQHF. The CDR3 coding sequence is TGTGCCAGCAGCTTACAGGGAAATCAGCCCCAGCATTTT.

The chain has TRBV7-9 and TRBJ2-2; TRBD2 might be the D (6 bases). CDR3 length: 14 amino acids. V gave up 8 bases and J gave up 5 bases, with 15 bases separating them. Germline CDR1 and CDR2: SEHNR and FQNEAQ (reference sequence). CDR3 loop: CASVELAATGELFF. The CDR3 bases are TGTGCCAGCGTGGAACTAGCTGCGACCGGGGAGCTGTTTTTT.

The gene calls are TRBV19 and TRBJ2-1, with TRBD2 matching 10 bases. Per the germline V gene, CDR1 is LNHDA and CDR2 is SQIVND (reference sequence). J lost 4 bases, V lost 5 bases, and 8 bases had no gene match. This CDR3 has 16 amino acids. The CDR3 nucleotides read TGTGCCAGTAGTGGAACGACTAGCGGGTATTACAATGAGCAGTTCTTC. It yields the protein CASSGTTSGYYNEQFF.

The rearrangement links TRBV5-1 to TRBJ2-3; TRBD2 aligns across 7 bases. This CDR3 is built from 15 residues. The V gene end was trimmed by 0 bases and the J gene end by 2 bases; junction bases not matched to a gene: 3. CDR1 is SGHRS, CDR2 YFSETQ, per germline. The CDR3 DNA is TGCGCCAGCAGCTTGGGGGAGGGCCACACAGATACGCAGTATTTT. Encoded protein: CASSLGEGHTDTQYF. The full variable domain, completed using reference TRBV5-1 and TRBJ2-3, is KAGVTQTPRYLIKTRGQQVTLSCSPISGHRSVSWYQQTPGQGLQFLFEYFSETQRNKGNFPGRFSGRQFSNSRSEMNVSTLELGDSALYLCASSLGEGHTDTQYFGPGTRLTVL.

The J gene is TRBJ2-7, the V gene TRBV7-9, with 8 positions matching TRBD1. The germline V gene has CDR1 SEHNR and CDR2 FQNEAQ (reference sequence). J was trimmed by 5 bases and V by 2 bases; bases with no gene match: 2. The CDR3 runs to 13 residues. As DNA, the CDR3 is TGTGCCAGCAGCTTAAAACAGGGGGACGAGCAGTACTTC. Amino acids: CASSLKQGDEQYF.

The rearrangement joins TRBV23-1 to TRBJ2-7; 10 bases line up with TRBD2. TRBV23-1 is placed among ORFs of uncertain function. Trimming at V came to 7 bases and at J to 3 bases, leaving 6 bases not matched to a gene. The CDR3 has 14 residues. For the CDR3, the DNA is TGCGCCAGCAATCCTAGCGGGAGTCTCTACGAGCAGTACTTC. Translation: CASNPSGSLYEQYF.

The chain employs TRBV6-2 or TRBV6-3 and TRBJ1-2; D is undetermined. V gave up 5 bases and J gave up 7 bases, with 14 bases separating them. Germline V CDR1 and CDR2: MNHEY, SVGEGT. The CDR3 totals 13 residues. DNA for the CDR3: TGTGCCAGCAGTCGCCTTGGTAGTAGTGGCTACACCTTC. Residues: CASSRLGSSGYTF.

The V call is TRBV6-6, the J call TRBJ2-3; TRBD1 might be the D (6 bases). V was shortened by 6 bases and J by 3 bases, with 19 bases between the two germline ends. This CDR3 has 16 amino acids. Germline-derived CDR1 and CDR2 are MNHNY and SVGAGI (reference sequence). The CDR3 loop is CASSRTGDRLTDTQYF. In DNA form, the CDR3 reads TGTGCCAGCAGCAGAACCGGCGACAGGTTAACAGATACGCAGTATTTT.

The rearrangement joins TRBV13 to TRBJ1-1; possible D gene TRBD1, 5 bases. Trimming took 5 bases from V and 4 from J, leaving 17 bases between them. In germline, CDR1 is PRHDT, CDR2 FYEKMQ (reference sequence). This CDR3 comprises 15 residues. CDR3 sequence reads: CASSPFTGVGTEAFF. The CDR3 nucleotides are TGTGCCAGCAGCCCCTTCACGGGGGTCGGCACTGAAGCTTTCTTT.

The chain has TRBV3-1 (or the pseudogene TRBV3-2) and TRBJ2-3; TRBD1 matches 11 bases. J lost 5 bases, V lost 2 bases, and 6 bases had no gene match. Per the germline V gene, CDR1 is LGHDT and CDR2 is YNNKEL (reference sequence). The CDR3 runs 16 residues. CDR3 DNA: TGTGCCAGCAGCCAAAGGACAGGGGGCAGAGGAGATACGCAGTATTTT. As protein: CASSQRTGGRGDTQYF.

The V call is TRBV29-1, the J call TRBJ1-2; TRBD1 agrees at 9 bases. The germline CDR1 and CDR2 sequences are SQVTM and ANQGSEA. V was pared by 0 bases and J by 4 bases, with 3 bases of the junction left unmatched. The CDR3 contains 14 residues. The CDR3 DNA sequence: TGCAGCGTTGAAGATCGGACAGGGGCCTATGGCTACACCTTC. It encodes CSVEDRTGAYGYTF.

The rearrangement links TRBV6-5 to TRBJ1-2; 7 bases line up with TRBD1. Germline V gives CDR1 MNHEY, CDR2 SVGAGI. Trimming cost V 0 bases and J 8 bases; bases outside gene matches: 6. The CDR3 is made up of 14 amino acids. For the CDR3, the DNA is TGTGCCAGCAGTTACTCCGGGGCAGGGGGAGGCTACACCTTC. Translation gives CASSYSGAGGGYTF.

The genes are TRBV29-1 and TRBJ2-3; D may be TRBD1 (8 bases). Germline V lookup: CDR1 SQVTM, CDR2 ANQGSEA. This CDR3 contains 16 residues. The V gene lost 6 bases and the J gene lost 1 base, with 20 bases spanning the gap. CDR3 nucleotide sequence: TGCAGCGTCCCCAGGGGGCGGGAGCGGGGCACAGATACGCAGTATTTT. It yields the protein CSVPRGRERGTDTQYF.

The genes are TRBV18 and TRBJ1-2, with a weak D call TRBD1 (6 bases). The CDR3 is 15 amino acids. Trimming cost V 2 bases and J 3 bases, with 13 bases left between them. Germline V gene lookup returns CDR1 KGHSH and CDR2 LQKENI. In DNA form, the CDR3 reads TGTGCCAGCTCACCAAACGCAGGGGTGGACTATGGCTACACCTTC. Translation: CASSPNAGVDYGYTF.

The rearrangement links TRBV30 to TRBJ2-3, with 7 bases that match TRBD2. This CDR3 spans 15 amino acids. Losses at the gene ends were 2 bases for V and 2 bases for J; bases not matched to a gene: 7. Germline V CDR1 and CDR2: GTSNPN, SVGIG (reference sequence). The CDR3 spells CAWSKERGVTDTQYF. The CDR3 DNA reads TGTGCCTGGAGTAAGGAGCGGGGAGTCACAGATACGCAGTATTTT.

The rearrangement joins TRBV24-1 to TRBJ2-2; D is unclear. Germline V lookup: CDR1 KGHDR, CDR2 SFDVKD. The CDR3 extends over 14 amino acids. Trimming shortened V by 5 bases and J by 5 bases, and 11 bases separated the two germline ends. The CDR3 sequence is CATSAWAGTGELFF. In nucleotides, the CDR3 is TGTGCCACCAGTGCGTGGGCTGGGACCGGGGAGCTGTTTTTT.

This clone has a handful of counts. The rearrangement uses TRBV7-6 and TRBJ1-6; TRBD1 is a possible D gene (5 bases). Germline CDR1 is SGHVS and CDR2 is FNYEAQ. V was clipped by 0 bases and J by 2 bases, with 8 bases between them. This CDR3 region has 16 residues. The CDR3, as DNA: TGTGCCAGCAGCTTAGCGTCGACAGCCTATAATTCACCCCTCCACTTT. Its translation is CASSLASTAYNSPLHF.